This passage covers 7 T cell receptor beta chains from one sample sequenced in a study of CD8 T cells in Susac syndrome. Random hexamers primed reverse transcription of roughly 0.5 to 1 ug RNA. Using its own MiXCR run on the immunoSEQ multiplex PCR reads, TCRdb lists one record per CDR3 protein. The sample holds some 190,000 distinct CDR3 sequences; about 95% are singletons and the top ten take 0.085% to 0.11%. Source material: CD4+ T cells from PBMCs. The source is a human donor in good health.

The chain recombines TRBV6-1 with TRBJ2-5, with a possible D match to TRBD1 (6 bases). The CDR3 extends over 14 amino acids. From germline, CDR1 is MNHNS and CDR2 SASEGT. V was cut by 7 bases and J by 2 bases, with 14 bases left in between. The CDR3 loop reads CASTPSGQQETQYF. The CDR3 DNA is TGTGCCAGCACTCCCTCAGGACAGCAAGAGACCCAGTACTTC.

The V gene is TRBV30, the J gene TRBJ2-2; D is unresolved. The germline V gene has CDR1 GTSNPN and CDR2 SVGIG (reference sequence). V gave up 2 bases and J gave up 0 bases, with 10 bases separating them. This CDR3 region has 15 residues. In nucleotides, the CDR3 is TGTGCCTGGAGTAGGGCAGGTCCGAACACCGGGGAGCTGTTTTTT. Protein product: CAWSRAGPNTGELFF.

The CDR3 DNA reads as TGTGCCAGCAGTCTACTTAGGGCCTCTGGGGCCAACGTCCTGACTTTC. This encodes CASSLLRASGANVLTF. The V gene is TRBV12-3 or TRBV12-4, the J gene TRBJ2-6; D unclear. With 5 bases removed from V and 0 bases from J, the gap between germline ends came to 11 bases. This CDR3 has 16 amino acids.

The J gene is TRBJ2-7, the V gene TRBV7-2; TRBD2 matches at 9 bases. Germline CDR1 and CDR2: SGHTA and FQGNSA. The CDR3 loop spans 15 amino acids. The junction had 10 bases not matched to a gene; V was cut back by 5 bases and J by 5 bases. The CDR3 loop is CASSLGLAGLNEQYF. The CDR3 nucleotides read TGTGCCAGCAGCCTGGGGCTAGCGGGACTGAACGAGCAGTACTTC.

This clonotype was found once. This rearrangement joins TRBV28 to TRBJ2-7; D is unresolved. This CDR3 contains 15 residues. The ends were cut back, 7 bases at V and 0 bases at J, with 16 bases in the middle. Germline V gives CDR1 MDHEN, CDR2 SYDVKM. The CDR3 DNA sequence: TGTGCCAGCACCTTTCGCAGTCGTCCCTCCTACGAGCAGTACTTC. Translation gives CASTFRSRPSYEQYF.

This chain connects TRBV19 to TRBJ2-5; D is tentatively TRBD1 or TRBD2 (6 bases each). CDR3 length: 15 residues. Germline CDR1 LNHDA, CDR2 SQIVND (reference sequence). Trimming removed 6 bases at V and 2 bases at J, with 16 bases between. CDR3 sequence (DNA): TGTGCCAGTAGACCCCCGGGGGCGAGGCAAGAGACCCAGTACTTC. Its protein product is CASRPPGARQETQYF.

The chain recombines TRBV29-1 with TRBJ2-2; possibly TRBD2 for D (5 bases). Trimming took 4 bases from V and 1 from J, leaving 13 bases between them. The CDR3 is made up of 15 amino acids. CDR1 SQVTM and CDR2 ANQGSEA come from the germline V gene. CDR3 protein: CSVGPSEGNTGELFF. The CDR3 bases are TGCAGCGTTGGCCCCTCTGAGGGGAACACCGGGGAGCTGTTTTTT.